The clone carrying this T cell receptor (beta chain) appeared a few times. This specimen belongs to a study of early T cells in non-severe SARS-CoV-2 infection. TCRdb ran MiXCR on the 5' RACE reads and lists one entry per CDR3 protein. The repertoire holds over 60,000 distinct CDR3 sequences, with roughly 12% as singletons. The specimen was whole blood, collected at baseline. The sequence came from an adult who was a healthcare worker with PCR-confirmed SARS-CoV-2 infection or an uninfected control (not recorded which).

The CDR3 spells CSARNWQGSREQFF. CDR3 sequence (DNA): TGCAGTGCTAGAAATTGGCAGGGTAGTAGGGAGCAGTTCTTC. The chain is built from TRBV20-1 and TRBJ2-1; D is possibly TRBD1 (5 bases). CDR3 length equals 14 residues. Between the trimmed V and J ends, which lost 2 bases and 10 bases, there was a span of 18 bases. Per the germline V gene, CDR1 is DFQATT and CDR2 is SNEGSKA (reference sequence).